This T cell receptor (beta chain) was captured by sequencing in a study of shared clonotypes between healthy human individuals (dated by TCRdb to 2020 to 2022). With regard to the full study: Three men and two women, aged 18 to 49 years, made up the cohort. For each donor, CD4 naive and CD4 memory were each run on three plates, CD8 naive on two plates, and CD8 memory on one plate. The study deeply sequenced blood TCR repertoires of about 5 healthy adults to estimate repertoire size and the extent of clonotype sharing between individuals. Leukapheresis yielded between about 0.85 and 10 billion PBMCs per donor. Different laboratories and diverse techniques were used to prepare libraries and sequence TCR repertoires, to increase sequencing depth and limit assay-specific biases.

Healthy HIV-negative adults with no recently reported acute infections or vaccinations were included as donors. Every donor was a Caucasian adult living in Nashville, Tennessee, USA. CD4+ T cells were enriched by magnetic negative selection, after which naive cells were positively selected on CD45RA and the negative fraction was taken as the memory subset. After blood collection by leukapheresis, PBMCs were isolated using Ficoll-Histopaque density gradient centrifugation and then cryopreserved in the vapor phase of liquid nitrogen. Purity and quantity of every magnetically sorted T cell population were checked by analytical flow cytometry. From each sorted fraction, genomic DNA was isolated and quantified by UV absorbance on a Nanodrop 2000c. Using the deep immunoSEQ assay, multiplex PCR amplified TCR CDR3 regions from genomic DNA. Extracted genomic DNA from each cell subset was spread evenly across all wells of several immunoSEQ 96-well plates, with each plate serving as a replicate. Each replicate PCR for sorted subsets received about 220 ng genomic DNA, equal to 28,000 or so T cell genomes. Purified libraries were quantified with a Qubit 3.0 fluorometer, sized on a Bioanalyzer 2100, and re-quantified with the KAPA Library Quantification kit. Each immunoSEQ 96-well plate was sequenced on its own single-read 150-cycle Illumina NextSeq 550 flow cell. Regarding the original processing steps: Because the immunoSEQ output held only junctional sequences and lacked quality scores, the filtering could not match the filtering applied to full-length reads. Sequences were annotated with PyIR, a Python wrapper for IgBLAST v1.9, using IMGT germline references to assign V/J genes and CDR3. Reads with weak V/J assignments (E-value above 1e-6), missing CDR3, stop codons, out-of-frame junctions, or ambiguous translated residues were removed. A V3J clonotype was defined by an identical inferred V gene, J gene, and CDR3 amino acid sequence. To compute the percentage overlap between repertoires, the number of shared unique clonotypes was divided by the size of the smaller repertoire. Repertoire richness was assessed with RTK rarefaction, the Chao1 estimator, and Recon v2.1 estimates of unobserved clonotypes. Generation probabilities were computed with OLGA for all TCRbeta clonotypes obtained by the gDNA method from a few donors. In its TCRdb copy, this immuneACCESS table keeps in-frame sequences only and misses some clones. Where compared with another copy, unresolved V genes explain less than half of these, and the others have no known cause. That table gives V, J and clone size, and the DNA gave D and trimming. In this sample the table shows over a million clones, about 84% of which occur a single time. The ten largest clones take up 0.61% of the sample.

Results and caveats for the whole study, not just this receptor: Sampling was restricted to blood, and TCR repertoires in tissue are likely to differ from TCR repertoires in blood. Naive subsets generally had larger estimated clonotype richness than memory subsets. Because the study included a small number of donors, the genetic and exposure-history diversity represented was limited. Pairwise subsampling led to the expectation that sequencing depth would affect the degree of clonotype sharing among donors. Across a handful of donors, approximately 4.9% of naive CD4, roughly 3.3% of naive CD8, 2% to 2.5% of memory CD4, and 0.4% of memory CD8 clonotypes were shared. Compared with non-shared clonotypes, the clonotypes found in all four sorted-subset donors had higher generation probabilities. Rarefaction of sorted-subset datasets indicated incomplete sequencing despite the large sequencing depth.

As for this clone: Its recognized antigen is unknown. It has no much larger one-base neighbor in the sample; base qualities were not kept.

Reading from cysteine to phenylalanine, the CDR3 counts 14 amino acids. CDR3 DNA is the only sequence kept; it has 42 bases, read in frame from the first base. From V the trimming removes 7 bases and from J it removes 5 bases, while the gene matches leave 3 bases of the junction unaccounted for. Sequences MNHEY (CDR1) and SMNVEV (CDR2) are obtained from the germline V gene (reference sequence). Sequencing input: memory CD4+ T cells from PBMCs. The cell subset or site label, read with the paper, signifies: CD45RA-negative fraction. The origin of this receptor is a man younger than 30 in good health. Some clones in this sample may be carry-over from other donors' samples. This chain is built from TRBV27 and TRBJ2-3, with 13 bases matching TRBD2. CDR3 region: CASKGLAGVDTQYF. In nucleotides, the sequence is TGTGCCAGCAAAGGACTAGCGGGAGTAGATACGCAGTATTTT.